These 6 T cell receptor beta chains originate from one sample sequenced in a study of control samples from healthy donors and cancer patients. The data were produced by immunoSEQ multiplex PCR, yet TCRdb's version contains in-frame clones alone and is incomplete. The table shows roughly 40,000 clones, with roughly nine tenths occurring only once. Sequencing was performed on blood. The receptors stem from a woman aged 45-59 years in good health.

The CDR3 loop is CASSEQGNMAQHF. In DNA, the CDR3 is TGTGCCAGCAGTGAACAGGGGAATATGGCCCAGCATTTT. The chain carries TRBV6-1 and TRBJ1-5; weak D call: TRBD1 (6 bases). CDR1 is MNHNS, CDR2 SASEGT, per germline. CDR3 size: 13 residues. V was cut by 2 bases and J by 11 bases, with 13 bases left in between.

This chain connects TRBV2 to TRBJ2-7, with 9 positions matching TRBD1. The CDR3 spans 15 residues. Germline V CDR1 and CDR2: SNHLY, FYNNEI. After removal of 7 bases from V and 4 bases from J, the junction contained 11 bases not matched to a gene. CDR3 DNA sequence: TGTGCCAGCATGATGCCGGGACAGGGTATGTACGAGCAGTACTTC. Protein sequence: CASMMPGQGMYEQYF. Full variable domain (missing parts from reference TRBV2 and TRBJ2-7): EPEVTQTPSHQVTQMGQEVILRCVPISNHLYFYWYRQILGQKVEFLVSFYNNEISEKSEIFDDQFSVERPDGSNFTLKIRSTKLEDSAMYFCASMMPGQGMYEQYFGPGTRLTVT.

The chain combines TRBV6-5 with TRBJ1-6, with 7 bases that match TRBD1. Unmatched junction bases numbered 6, after V lost 6 bases and J lost 10 bases. This CDR3 spans 13 amino acids. Germline CDR1 reads MNHEY; CDR2 reads SVGAGI. CDR3 region: CASSETGRSPLHF. The CDR3 DNA is TGTGCCAGCAGCGAGACAGGGCGCTCACCCCTCCACTTT.

This clone was seen a handful of times. The chain combines TRBV28 with TRBJ1-1; TRBD1 agrees at 8 bases. There are 12 residues in the CDR3. V shed 2 bases, J shed 10 bases, and the junction held 3 bases outside the gene matches. CDR1 and CDR2 (germline): MDHEN, SYDVKM. The CDR3 nucleotides are TGTGCCAGCAGTTTAGGGACAGGCATAGCTTTCTTT. Its translation is CASSLGTGIAFF.

V gene TRBV19 combines with J gene TRBJ2-7, with D perhaps given as TRBD1 or TRBD2 (7 bases each). This CDR3 contains 14 residues. Trimming pared 2 bases from V and 4 bases from J, leaving 12 bases between. Per germline, CDR1 LNHDA and CDR2 SQIVND (reference sequence). The CDR3, as DNA: TGTGCCAGTAGTATATCCAGGGGGGGATACGAGCAGTACTTC. Amino acid sequence: CASSISRGGYEQYF.

The chain recombines TRBV6-5 with TRBJ1-1; D ambiguous. The germline V gene has CDR1 MNHEY and CDR2 SVGAGI. V was clipped by 1 base and J by 4 bases, with 13 bases between them. There are 15 residues in the CDR3. The CDR3 reads CASSYLGGRRTEAFF. The CDR3 DNA reads as TGTGCCAGCAGTTACTTGGGAGGGCGGCGCACTGAAGCTTTCTTT.